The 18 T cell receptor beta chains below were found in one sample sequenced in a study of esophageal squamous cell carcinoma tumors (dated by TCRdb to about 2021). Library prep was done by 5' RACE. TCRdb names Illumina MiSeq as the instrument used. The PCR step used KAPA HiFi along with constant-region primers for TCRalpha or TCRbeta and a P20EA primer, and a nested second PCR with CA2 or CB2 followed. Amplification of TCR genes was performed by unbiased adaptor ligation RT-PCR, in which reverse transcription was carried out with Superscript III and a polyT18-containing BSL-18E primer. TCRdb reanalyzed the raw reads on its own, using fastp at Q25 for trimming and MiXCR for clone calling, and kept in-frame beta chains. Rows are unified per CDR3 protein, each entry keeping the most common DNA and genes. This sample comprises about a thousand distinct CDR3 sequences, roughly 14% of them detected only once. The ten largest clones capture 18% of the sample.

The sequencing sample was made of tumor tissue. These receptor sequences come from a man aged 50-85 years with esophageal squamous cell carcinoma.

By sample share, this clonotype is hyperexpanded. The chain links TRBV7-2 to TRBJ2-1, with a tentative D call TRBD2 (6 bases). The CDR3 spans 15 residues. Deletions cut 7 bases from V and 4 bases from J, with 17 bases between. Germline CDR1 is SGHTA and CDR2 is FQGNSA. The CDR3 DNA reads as TGTGCCAGCATCTATGGGACGGAGGGGTACAATGAGCAGTTCTTC. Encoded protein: CASIYGTEGYNEQFF.

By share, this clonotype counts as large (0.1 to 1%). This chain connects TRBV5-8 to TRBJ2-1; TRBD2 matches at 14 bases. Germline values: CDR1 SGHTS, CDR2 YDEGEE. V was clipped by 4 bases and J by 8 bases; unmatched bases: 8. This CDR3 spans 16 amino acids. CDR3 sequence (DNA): TGTGCCAGCAGCCCTGAGGGACTAGCGGGAGATTATGAGCAGTTCTTC. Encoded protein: CASSPEGLAGDYEQFF.

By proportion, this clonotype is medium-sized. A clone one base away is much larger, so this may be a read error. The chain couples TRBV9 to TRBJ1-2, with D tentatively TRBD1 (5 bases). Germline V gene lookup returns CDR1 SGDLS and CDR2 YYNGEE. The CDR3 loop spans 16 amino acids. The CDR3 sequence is CASSVGDSMGYYSYTF. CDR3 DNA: TGTGCCAGCAGCGTTGGAGACAGTATGGGGTACTATAGCTACACCTTC.

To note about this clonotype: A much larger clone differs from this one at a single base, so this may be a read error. Here the CDR3 DNA reads TGTGCCGGCAGCCAAGAAAACAGGGGGGGGATCTTC. Its translation is CAGSQENRGGIF. V usage is TRBV14 and J usage is TRBJ2-1; D is possibly TRBD1 (8 bases). Germline V gives CDR1 SGHDN, CDR2 FVKESK. CDR3 length equals 12 residues. The full variable domain, its missing parts supplied by reference TRBV14 and TRBJ2-1, is EAGVTQFPSHSVIEKGQTVTLRCDPISGHDNLYWYRRVMGKEIKFLLHFVKESKQDESGMPNNRFLAERTGGTYSTLKVQPAELEDSGVYFCAGSQENRGGIFGPGTRLTVL.

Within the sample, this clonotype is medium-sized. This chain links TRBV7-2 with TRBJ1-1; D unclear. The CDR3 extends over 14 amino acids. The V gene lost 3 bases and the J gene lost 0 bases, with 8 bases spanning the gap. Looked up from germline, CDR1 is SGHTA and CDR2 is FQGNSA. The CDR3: CASSFRSLNTEAFF. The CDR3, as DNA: TGTGCCAGCAGCTTCCGGTCATTGAACACTGAAGCTTTCTTT.

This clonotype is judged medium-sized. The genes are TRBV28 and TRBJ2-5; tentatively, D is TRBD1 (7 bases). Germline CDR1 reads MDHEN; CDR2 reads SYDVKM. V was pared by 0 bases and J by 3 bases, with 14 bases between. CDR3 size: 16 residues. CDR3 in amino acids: CASSLWGGDSEETQYF. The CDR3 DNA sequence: TGTGCCAGCAGTTTATGGGGCGGGGACAGCGAAGAGACCCAGTACTTC.

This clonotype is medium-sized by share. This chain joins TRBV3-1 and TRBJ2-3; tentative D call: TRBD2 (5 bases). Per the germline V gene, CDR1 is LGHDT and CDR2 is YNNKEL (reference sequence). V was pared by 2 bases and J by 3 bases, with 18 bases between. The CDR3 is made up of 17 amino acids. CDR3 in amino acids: CASSQQAHRGLTDTQYF. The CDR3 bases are TGTGCCAGCAGCCAACAGGCCCACAGAGGGCTAACAGATACGCAGTATTTT.

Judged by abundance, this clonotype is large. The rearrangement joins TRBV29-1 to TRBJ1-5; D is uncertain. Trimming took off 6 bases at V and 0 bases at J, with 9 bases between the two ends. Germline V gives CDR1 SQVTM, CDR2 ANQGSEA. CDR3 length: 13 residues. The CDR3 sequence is CSVRPDSNQPQHF. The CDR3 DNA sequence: TGCAGCGTCCGTCCGGATAGCAATCAGCCCCAGCATTTT. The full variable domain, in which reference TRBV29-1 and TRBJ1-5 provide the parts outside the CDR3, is SAVISQKPSRDICQRGTSLTIQCQVDSQVTMMFWYRQQPGQSLTLIATANQGSEATYESGFVIDKFPISRPNLTFSTLTVSNMSPEDSSIYLCSVRPDSNQPQHFGDGTRLSIL.

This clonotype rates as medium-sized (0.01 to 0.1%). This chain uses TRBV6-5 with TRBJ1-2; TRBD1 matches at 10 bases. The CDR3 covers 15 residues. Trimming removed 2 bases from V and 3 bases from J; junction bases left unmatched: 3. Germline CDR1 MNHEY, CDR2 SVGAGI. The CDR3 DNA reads TGTGCCAGCAGTTACGTTGGGACAGGGGACTATGGCTACACCTTC. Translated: CASSYVGTGDYGYTF.

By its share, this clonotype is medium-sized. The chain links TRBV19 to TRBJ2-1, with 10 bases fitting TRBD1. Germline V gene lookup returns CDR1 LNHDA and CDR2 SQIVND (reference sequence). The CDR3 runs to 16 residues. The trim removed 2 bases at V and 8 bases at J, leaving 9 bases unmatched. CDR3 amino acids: CASSILYGTGDDEQFF. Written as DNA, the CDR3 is TGTGCCAGTAGTATATTGTACGGGACAGGGGACGATGAGCAGTTCTTC.

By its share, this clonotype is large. The CDR3 DNA reads TGCAGTGCTACTAGACTAGCGGGAGGGGTCTACGAGCAGTACTTC. Its protein product is CSATRLAGGVYEQYF. The chain carries TRBV20-1 and TRBJ2-7; 14 nucleotides line up with TRBD2. The ends lost 4 bases at V and 3 bases at J; junction bases unmatched: 5. There are 15 residues in the CDR3. CDR1 and CDR2 from the germline V gene are DFQATT and SNEGSKA (reference sequence).

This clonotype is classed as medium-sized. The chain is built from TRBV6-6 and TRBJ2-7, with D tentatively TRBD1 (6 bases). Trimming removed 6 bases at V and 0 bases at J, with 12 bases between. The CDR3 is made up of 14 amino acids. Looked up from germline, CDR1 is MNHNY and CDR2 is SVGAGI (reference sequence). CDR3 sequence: CASSSSQGSYEQYF. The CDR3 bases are TGTGCCAGCAGCTCCTCACAGGGCTCCTACGAGCAGTACTTC.

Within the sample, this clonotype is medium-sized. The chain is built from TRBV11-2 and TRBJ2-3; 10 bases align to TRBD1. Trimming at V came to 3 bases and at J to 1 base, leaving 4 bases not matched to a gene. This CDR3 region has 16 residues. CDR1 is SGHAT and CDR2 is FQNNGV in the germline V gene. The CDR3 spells CASSFTGTGGTDTQYF. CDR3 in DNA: TGTGCCAGCAGCTTCACCGGGACAGGGGGCACAGATACGCAGTATTTT.

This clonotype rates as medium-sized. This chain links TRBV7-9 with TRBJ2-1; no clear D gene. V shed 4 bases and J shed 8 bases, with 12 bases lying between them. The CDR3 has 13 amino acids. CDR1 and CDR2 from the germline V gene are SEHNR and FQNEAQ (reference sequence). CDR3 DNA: TGTGCCAGCAGCTCGGCCGTTTCCGATGAGCAGTTCTTC. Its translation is CASSSAVSDEQFF. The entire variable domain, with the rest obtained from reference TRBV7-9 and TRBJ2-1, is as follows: DTGVSQNPRHKITKRGQNVTFRCDPISEHNRLYWYRQTLGQGPEFLTYFQNEAQLEKSRLLSDRFSAERPKGSFSTLEIQRTEQGDSAMYLCASSSAVSDEQFFGPGTRLTVL.

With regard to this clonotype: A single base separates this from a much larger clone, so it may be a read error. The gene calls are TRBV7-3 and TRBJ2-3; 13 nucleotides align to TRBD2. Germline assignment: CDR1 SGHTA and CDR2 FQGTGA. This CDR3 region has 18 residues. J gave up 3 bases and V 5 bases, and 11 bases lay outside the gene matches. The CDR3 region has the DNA TGTGCCAGCAGCCTTTTCGGGACTAGCGGGGCTAGAACAGATACGCAGTATTTT. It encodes CASSLFGTSGARTDTQYF.

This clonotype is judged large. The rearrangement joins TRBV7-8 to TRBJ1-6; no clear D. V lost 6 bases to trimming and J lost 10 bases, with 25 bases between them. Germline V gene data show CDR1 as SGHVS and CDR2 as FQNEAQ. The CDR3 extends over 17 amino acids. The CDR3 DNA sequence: TGTGCCAGCAGTTCTAGGTGGGAGAAGACATCTCGATCACCCCTCCACTTT. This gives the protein CASSSRWEKTSRSPLHF.

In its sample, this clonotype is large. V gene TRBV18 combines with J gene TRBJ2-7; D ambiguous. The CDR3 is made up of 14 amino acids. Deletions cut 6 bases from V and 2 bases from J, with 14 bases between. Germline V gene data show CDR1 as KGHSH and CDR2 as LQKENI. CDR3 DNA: TGTGCCAGCTCCCCCTCGGGCACAGCCTACGAGCAGTACTTC. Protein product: CASSPSGTAYEQYF.

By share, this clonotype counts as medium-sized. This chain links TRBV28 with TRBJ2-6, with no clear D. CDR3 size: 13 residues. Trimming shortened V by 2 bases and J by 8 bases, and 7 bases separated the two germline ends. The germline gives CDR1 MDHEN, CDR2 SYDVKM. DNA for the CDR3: TGTGCCAGCAGTTTACACCTTACCAACGTCCTGACTTTC. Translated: CASSLHLTNVLTF.